These T cell receptor beta chains were read from a single sample in a study of radiation and T cells in renal cell carcinoma. Here immunoSEQ multiplex PCR was the method, and the copy in TCRdb shows in-frame clones only, minus some. The sample has 140,000 or so clones, roughly 90% seen once; the top ten hold around 13%. Sequencing used blood, obtained from a patient whose treatment included radiotherapy and nephrectomy. The receptors originated from a woman between 50 and 59 years old with renal cell carcinoma. Both conserved end residues are part of each CDR3. A D gene is named only where the DNA matches it firmly. The size field is filled for only some rows; it gives once, few, many or a size class.

TRBD1	NA	TRBV11-3	TRBJ2-1	15	CASSLQGALGNEQFF	TGTGCCAGCAGCTTACAGGGGGCTTTGGGGAATGAGCAGTTCTTC
NA	NA	TRBV10-3	TRBJ1-5	15	CAIRGDRSSNQPQHF	TGTGCCATCAGGGGCGACAGGTCTAGCAATCAGCCCCAGCATTTT
NA	once	TRBV2	TRBJ1-2	14	CASNSLTENYGYTF	TGTGCCAGCAACTCTTTGACTGAGAACTATGGCTACACCTTC
NA	NA	TRBV20-1	TRBJ2-4	11	CSARKGDFQYF	TGCAGTGCTAGGAAGGGAGATTTTCAGTACTTC
NA	NA	TRBV4-3	TRBJ2-7	15	CASSQGQGVSYEQYF	TGCGCCAGCAGCCAAGGTCAGGGTGTATCCTACGAGCAGTACTTC
NA	NA	TRBV5-6	TRBJ1-4	15	CASSYGGGTNEKLFF	TGTGCCAGCAGTTACGGTGGGGGGACTAATGAAAAACTGTTTTTT
NA	NA	TRBV6-6	TRBJ1-1	12	CASSLQNTEAFF	TGTGCCAGCAGTCTTCAGAACACTGAAGCTTTCTTT
NA	NA	TRBV7-8	TRBJ2-7	16	CASSLVGSYLLDEQYF	TGTGCCAGCAGCTTAGTTGGCAGCTACCTTCTCGACGAGCAGTACTTC
NA	NA	TRBV6-1	TRBJ1-1	14	CASSGVAANTEAFF	TGTGCCAGCAGTGGGGTGGCGGCTAACACTGAAGCTTTCTTT
TRBD1	NA	TRBV6-1	TRBJ2-7	14	CASRTGEPFYEQYF	TGTGCCAGCAGGACAGGGGAACCTTTCTACGAGCAGTACTTC